This record covers a single T cell receptor beta chain. Its antigen is currently unknown. This CDR3 has 15 amino acids. V was clipped by 0 bases and J by 1 base, with 8 bases between them. Germline loops: CDR1 LGHNA, CDR2 YSLEER. The source of the sample is a study of long-term antiretroviral therapy in people with HIV. General study results and limits: Subsequent to ART, diversity was augmented yet persisted below that of transplant donor controls.

Sequencing relied on immunoSEQ assay v3.0, run at survey level. Sequencing targeted 40,000-50,000 T-cell genomes per sample. Profiling relied on immunoSEQ multiplex PCR, and the TCRdb table lists in-frame clones only, not all of them. The sample has some 40,000 clones, around 83% seen once; the top ten hold 4.5% to 7%. Every donor contributed at least one pre-ART and at least two post-ART PBMC samples. The specimen comprised unsorted PBMCs, sampled 3.1 years after starting antiretroviral therapy. The TCR originated in a woman between 50 and 59 years old with HIV. The chain combines TRBV4-3 with TRBJ2-3, with unresolved D. The chain's CDR3 is CASSQERLGTDTQYF. The CDR3 region has the DNA TGCGCCAGCAGCCAAGAGCGGTTAGGCACAGATACGCAGTATTTT.